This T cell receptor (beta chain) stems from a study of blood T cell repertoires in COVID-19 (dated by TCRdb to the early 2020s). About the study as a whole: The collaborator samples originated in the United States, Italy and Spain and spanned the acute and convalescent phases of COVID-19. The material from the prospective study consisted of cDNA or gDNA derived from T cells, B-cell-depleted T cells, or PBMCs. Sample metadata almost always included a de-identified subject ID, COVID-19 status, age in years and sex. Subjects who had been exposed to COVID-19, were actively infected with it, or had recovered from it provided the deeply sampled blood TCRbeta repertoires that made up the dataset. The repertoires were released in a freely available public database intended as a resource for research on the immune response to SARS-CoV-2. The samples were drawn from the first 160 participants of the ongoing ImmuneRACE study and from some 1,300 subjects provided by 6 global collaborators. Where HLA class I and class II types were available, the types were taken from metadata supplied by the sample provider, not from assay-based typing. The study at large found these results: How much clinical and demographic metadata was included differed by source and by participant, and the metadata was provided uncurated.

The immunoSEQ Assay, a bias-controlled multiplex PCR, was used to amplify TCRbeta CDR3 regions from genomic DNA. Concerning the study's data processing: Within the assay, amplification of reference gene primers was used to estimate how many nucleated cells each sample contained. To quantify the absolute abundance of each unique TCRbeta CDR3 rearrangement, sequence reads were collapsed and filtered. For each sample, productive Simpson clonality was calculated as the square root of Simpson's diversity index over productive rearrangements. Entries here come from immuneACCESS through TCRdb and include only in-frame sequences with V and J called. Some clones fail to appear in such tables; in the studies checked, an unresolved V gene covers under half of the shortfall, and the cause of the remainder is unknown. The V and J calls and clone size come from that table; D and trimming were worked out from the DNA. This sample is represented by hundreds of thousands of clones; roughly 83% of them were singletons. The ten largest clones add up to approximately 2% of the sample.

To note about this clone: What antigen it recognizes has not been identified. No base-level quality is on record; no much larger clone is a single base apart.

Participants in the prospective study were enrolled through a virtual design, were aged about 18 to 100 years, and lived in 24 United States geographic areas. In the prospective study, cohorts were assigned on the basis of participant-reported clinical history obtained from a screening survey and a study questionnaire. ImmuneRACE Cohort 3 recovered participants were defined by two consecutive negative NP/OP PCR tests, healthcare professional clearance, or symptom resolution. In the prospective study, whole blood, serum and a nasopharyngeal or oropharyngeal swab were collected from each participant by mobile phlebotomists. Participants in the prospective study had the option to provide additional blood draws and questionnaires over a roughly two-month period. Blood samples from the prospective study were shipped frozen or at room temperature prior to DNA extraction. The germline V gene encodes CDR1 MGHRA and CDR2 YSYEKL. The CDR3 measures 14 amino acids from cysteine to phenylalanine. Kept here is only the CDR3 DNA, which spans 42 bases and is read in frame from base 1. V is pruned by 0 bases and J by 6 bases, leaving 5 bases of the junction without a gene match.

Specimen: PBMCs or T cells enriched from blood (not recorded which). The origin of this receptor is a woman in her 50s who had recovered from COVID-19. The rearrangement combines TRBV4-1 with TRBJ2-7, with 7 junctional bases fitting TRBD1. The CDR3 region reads CASSQEKGAGEQYF. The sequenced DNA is TGCGCCAGCAGCCAAGAGAAGGGGGCGGGCGAGCAGTACTTC.